This T cell receptor (beta chain) appears in the sequencing data of a study of blood T cells in healthy people across ages. The study, taken as a whole, reports: The study could not conclusively compare naive and antigen-experienced cells, given its unsorted PBMCs. Diversity was higher, and naive CD4+ cells more numerous, in long-lived donors than in aged donors.

Healthy Caucasian individuals from Russia aged about 6 to 90 were enrolled as donors. Using a J-beta primer mix together with a sample-barcoded 5' primer, a second PCR was run for roughly 6 to 12 cycles. Carrying 12 random nucleotides, a template-switch adaptor labeled each individual cDNA molecule. One entry per CDR3 protein results from TCRdb running MiXCR on the 5' RACE reads. The sample contains roughly 2 million distinct CDR3 sequences, approximately 50% of which appear only once. About this clonotype: The target antigen is unknown.

The ends were cut back, 6 bases at V and 1 base at J, with 14 bases in the middle. Germline CDR1 DFQATT, CDR2 SNEGSKA (reference sequence). The CDR3 loop spans 14 amino acids. The V gene is TRBV20-1, the J gene TRBJ2-3, with a weak D call TRBD2 (5 bases). The sequenced material came from blood. The sequence was obtained from a woman between 40 and 50 years old in good health. CDR3 in DNA: TGCAGTGCCCCGCTCCCCGGGGGCACAGATACGCAGTATTTT. As protein: CSAPLPGGTDTQYF.